This T cell receptor (beta chain) was recovered during a study of blood T cell repertoires in COVID-19. TCRdb's table, derived via immunoSEQ multiplex PCR, lists solely in-frame clones and lacks some. The sample contains a few hundred thousand clones, roughly 91% of which appear only once. The trim removed 2 bases at V and 1 base at J, leaving 1 base unmatched. The CDR3 sequence is 15 residues long. The germline CDR1 and CDR2 sequences are SGHDT and YYEEEE. The chain carries TRBV5-6 and TRBJ2-3, with 10 bases identical to TRBD2. What was sequenced was peripheral blood. The sequence was collected from a man between 45 and 60 years old with active or convalescent COVID-19. The CDR3 sequence: CASSFTSGGTDTQYF. In nucleotides, the CDR3 is TGTGCCAGCAGCTTTACTAGCGGGGGCACAGATACGCAGTATTTT.